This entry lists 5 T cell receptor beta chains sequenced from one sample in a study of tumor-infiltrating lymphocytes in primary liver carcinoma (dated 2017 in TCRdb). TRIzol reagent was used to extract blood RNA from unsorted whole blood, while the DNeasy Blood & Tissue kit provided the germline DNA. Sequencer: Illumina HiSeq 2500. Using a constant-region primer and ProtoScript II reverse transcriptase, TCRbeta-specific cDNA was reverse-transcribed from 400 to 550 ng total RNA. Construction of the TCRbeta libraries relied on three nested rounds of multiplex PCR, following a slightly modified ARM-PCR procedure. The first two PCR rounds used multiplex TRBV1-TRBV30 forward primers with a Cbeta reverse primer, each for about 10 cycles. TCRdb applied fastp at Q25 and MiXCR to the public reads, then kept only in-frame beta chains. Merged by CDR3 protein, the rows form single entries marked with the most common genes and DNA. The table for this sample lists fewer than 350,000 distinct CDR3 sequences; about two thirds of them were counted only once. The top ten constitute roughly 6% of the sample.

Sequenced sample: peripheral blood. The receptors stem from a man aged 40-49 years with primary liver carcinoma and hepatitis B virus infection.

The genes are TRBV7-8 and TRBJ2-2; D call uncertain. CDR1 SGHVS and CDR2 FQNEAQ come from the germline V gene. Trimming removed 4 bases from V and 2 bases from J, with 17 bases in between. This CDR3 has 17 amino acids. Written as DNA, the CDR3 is TGTGCCAGCAGCTCTCACCACGGCAGAGTTAACACCGGGGAGCTGTTTTTT. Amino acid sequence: CASSSHHGRVNTGELFF. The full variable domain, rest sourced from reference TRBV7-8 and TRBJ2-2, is GAGVSQSPRYKVAKRGQDVALRCDPISGHVSLFWYQQALGQGPEFLTYFQNEAQLDKSGLPSDRFFAERPEGSVSTLKIQRTQQEDSAVYLCASSSHHGRVNTGELFFGEGSRLTVL.

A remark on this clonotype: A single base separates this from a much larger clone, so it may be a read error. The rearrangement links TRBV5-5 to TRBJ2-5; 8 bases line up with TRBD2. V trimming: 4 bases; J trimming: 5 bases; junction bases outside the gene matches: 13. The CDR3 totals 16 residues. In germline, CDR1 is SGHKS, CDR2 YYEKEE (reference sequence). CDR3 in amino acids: CASSHRDSGNLETQYF. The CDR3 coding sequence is TGTGCCAGCAGCCACCGCGATAGCGGGAATCTGGAGACCCAGTACTTC.

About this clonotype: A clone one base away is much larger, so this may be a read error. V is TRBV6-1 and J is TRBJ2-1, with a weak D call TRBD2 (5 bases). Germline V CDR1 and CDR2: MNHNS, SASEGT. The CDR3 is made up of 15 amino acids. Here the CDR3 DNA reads TGTGCCGGCAGTGATGTAGGGAGCTCCTACAATGAGCAGTTCTTC. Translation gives CAGSDVGSSYNEQFF.

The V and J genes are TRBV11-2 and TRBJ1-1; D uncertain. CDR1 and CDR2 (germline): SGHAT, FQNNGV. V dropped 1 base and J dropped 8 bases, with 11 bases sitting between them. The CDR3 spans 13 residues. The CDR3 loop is CASSLGRSREAFF. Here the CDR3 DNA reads TGTGCCAGCAGCTTAGGTCGTTCCCGAGAAGCTTTCTTT.

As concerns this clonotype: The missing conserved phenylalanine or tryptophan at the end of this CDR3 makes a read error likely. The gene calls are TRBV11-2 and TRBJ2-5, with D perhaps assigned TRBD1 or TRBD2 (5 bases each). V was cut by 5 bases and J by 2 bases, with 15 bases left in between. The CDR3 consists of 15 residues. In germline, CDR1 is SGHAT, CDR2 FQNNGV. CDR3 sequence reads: CASSPNGTRQETQYL. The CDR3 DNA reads TGTGCCAGCAGCCCTAACGGGACCCGACAAGAGACCCAGTACCTC.